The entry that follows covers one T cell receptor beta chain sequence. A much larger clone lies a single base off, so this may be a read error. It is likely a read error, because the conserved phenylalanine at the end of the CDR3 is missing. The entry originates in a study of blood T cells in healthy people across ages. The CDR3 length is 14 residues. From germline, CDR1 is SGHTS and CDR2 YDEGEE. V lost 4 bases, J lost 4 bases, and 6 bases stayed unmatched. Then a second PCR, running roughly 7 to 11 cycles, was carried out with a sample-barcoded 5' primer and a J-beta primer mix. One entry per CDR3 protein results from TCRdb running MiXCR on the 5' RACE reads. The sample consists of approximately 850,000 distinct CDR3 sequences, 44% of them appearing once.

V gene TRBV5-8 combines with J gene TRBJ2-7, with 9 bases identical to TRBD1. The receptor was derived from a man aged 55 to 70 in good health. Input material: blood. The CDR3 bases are TGTGCCAGCAGCCTGGGACAGGGTATGTACGAGCAGTACTCC. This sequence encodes CASSLGQGMYEQYS.